This TCR beta chain was sequenced during a study of vaccination and CD4 T cells after COVID-19. Study overall: Convalescent patients, SARS-CoV-2 positive by nasal swab PCR, comprised roughly ten mild cases and one severe case. Overlapping spike pools from SARS-CoV-2 and HCoV-NL63, HCoV-OC43 and HCoV-229E served as culture stimuli.

Treatment specified: roughly ten-day PBMC culture with coronavirus spike peptide pools or control peptides (ViraFEST assay). ViraFEST relied on peptide pools to expand antigen-specific T cells; the TCRs were sequenced afterward. The Oncomine TCR Beta short-read assay was applied to DNA of cultured CD4+ T cells. Scientists extracted genomic DNA from CD4+ T cells grown in culture. A single record per CDR3 protein comes from TCRdb applying MiXCR to the PCR reads. This table holds about 20,000 distinct CDR3 sequences, under 30% found once. This clonotype has only a few counts. The target antigen is unknown. Trimming removed 1 base at V and 3 bases at J, with 13 bases between. This CDR3 is built from 16 residues. CDR1 is SGHTA, CDR2 FQGNSA, per germline.

This TCR was sampled from a human donor with COVID-19. Specimen: cultured CD4+ T cells from blood. The chain uses TRBV7-2 and TRBJ1-5, with D perhaps matching TRBD1 (6 bases). CDR3 nucleotide sequence: TGTGCCAGCAGCTTAGTCACCGGGGGCTACAATCAGCCCCAGCATTTT. Amino acid sequence: CASSLVTGGYNQPQHF.